This T cell receptor beta chain was profiled in a study of technical replicates of blood from a handful of donors. Per the germline V gene, CDR1 is SEHNR and CDR2 is FQNEAQ (reference sequence). This CDR3 has 15 residues. Between the trimmed V and J ends, which lost 6 bases and 4 bases, there was a span of 15 bases. The repertoire was sequenced with immunoSEQ multiplex PCR; TCRdb's copy has only in-frame clones and lacks some. Among roughly 68,000 clones listed, around 86% were seen once. Sequencing was done on a sample of PBMCs. The rearrangement uses TRBV7-9 and TRBJ2-2, with D possibly being TRBD2 (6 bases). This receptor was obtained from a human donor in good health. Some clones in this sample may be carry-over from other donors' samples. CDR3 sequence: CASSPGRGITGELFF. In nucleotides, the CDR3 is TGTGCCAGCAGTCCCGGACGGGGGATCACCGGGGAGCTGTTTTTT. Combining the CDR3 with reference TRBV7-9 and TRBJ2-2 gives the whole variable domain DTGVSQNPRHKITKRGQNVTFRCDPISEHNRLYWYRQTLGQGPEFLTYFQNEAQLEKSRLLSDRFSAERPKGSFSTLEIQRTEQGDSAMYLCASSPGRGITGELFFGEGSRLTVL.